One sample yielded the 21 T cell receptor beta chains listed below, sequenced in a study of blood T cell repertoires in COVID-19. The method was immunoSEQ multiplex PCR; TCRdb's version includes in-frame clones alone and lacks a portion of them. The sample includes approximately 100,000 clones, roughly 82% of them seen just once. The sample comprised peripheral blood. The receptors stem from a woman at least 80 years old with active or convalescent COVID-19.

In nucleotides, the CDR3 is TGTGCCAGCAGCCAAGACTTGGGAGGACAAGGTGAGACCCAGTACTTC. Its translation: CASSQDLGGQGETQYF. The chain uses TRBV4-2 and TRBJ2-5, with a weak D call TRBD2 (6 bases). The V and J ends lost 0 bases and 5 bases respectively, with 16 bases between them. Germline V lookup: CDR1 LGHNA, CDR2 YNFKEQ. The CDR3 length is 16 residues.

The V gene is TRBV9, the J gene TRBJ1-3; D is undetermined. This CDR3 spans 17 amino acids. CDR1 is SGDLS and CDR2 is YYNGEE in the germline V gene. Trimming removed 2 bases at V and 2 bases at J, with 17 bases between. The CDR3 region is CASSVAPPFGAGNTIYF. In DNA, the CDR3 is TGTGCCAGCAGCGTGGCACCCCCTTTTGGTGCTGGAAACACCATATATTTT.

This clone was observed a single time. This chain uses TRBV3-1 (or the pseudogene TRBV3-2) with TRBJ1-3; D is unclear. Trimming left V 4 bases short and J 1 base short, with 11 bases between. This CDR3 spans 15 amino acids. Germline V lookup: CDR1 LGHDT, CDR2 YNNKEL (reference sequence). Written as DNA, the CDR3 is TGTGCCAGCAGCCGACTGCCCTCTTCTGGAAACACCATATATTTT. Its protein product is CASSRLPSSGNTIYF.

The V call is TRBV7-2, the J call TRBJ1-2; D is possibly TRBD1 (6 bases). The V gene's germline CDR1 is SGHTA and CDR2 FQGNSA. The V and J ends lost 3 bases and 5 bases respectively, with 16 bases between them. The CDR3 is made up of 15 amino acids. This CDR3 is CASSLGWGGQYGYTF. Written as DNA, the CDR3 is TGTGCCAGCAGCTTGGGATGGGGTGGACAGTATGGCTACACCTTC.

This clone was seen a single time. The chain has TRBV27 and TRBJ2-1; TRBD2 matches at 7 bases. V was clipped by 7 bases and J by 3 bases; unmatched bases: 3. The CDR3 loop spans 13 amino acids. The germline V gene has CDR1 MNHEY and CDR2 SMNVEV (reference sequence). CDR3 loop: CASTTSHYNEQFF. The CDR3 bases are TGTGCCAGCACGACTAGCCACTACAATGAGCAGTTCTTC.

This clone was detected many times. This chain connects TRBV4-2 to TRBJ1-2; D unresolved. CDR3 size: 13 residues. CDR1 and CDR2 (germline): LGHNA, YNFKEQ. V was shortened by 0 bases and J by 8 bases, with 10 bases between the two germline ends. The CDR3 sequence is CASSQDRGGGYTF. DNA for the CDR3: TGTGCCAGCAGCCAAGATCGGGGAGGAGGCTACACCTTC.

As DNA, the CDR3 is TGTGCCAGCAGTGACTCTTACAGGAGTACTGAAGCTTTCTTT. It is translated as CASSDSYRSTEAFF. J is TRBJ1-1 and V is TRBV6-4, with a weak D call TRBD1 (5 bases). Germline CDR1 MRHNA, CDR2 SNTAGT. This CDR3 spans 14 amino acids. The V gene lost 0 bases and the J gene lost 5 bases, with 10 bases spanning the gap.

The chain is built from TRBV9 and TRBJ2-4; TRBD2 matches 7 bases. This CDR3 has 15 amino acids. Germline loops: CDR1 SGDLS, CDR2 YYNGEE. After removal of 4 bases from V and 5 bases from J, the junction contained 9 bases not matched to a gene. DNA of the CDR3: TGTGCCAGCAGCCATGGGCGGGAGAGGGAAAACATTCAGTACTTC. Translating it yields CASSHGRERENIQYF.

This chain connects TRBV5-1 to TRBJ2-2; no clear D gene. Germline V lookup: CDR1 SGHRS, CDR2 YFSETQ. The CDR3 length is 18 residues. Trimming left V 3 bases short and J 6 bases short, with 24 bases between. The CDR3 here is CASSSISDRRSSAGELFF. CDR3 nucleotides: TGCGCCAGCAGCTCAATATCCGATCGCCGGTCATCGGCCGGGGAGCTGTTTTTT.

This chain uses TRBV11-2 with TRBJ2-7, with a possible D match to TRBD1 (5 bases). Germline V gives CDR1 SGHAT, CDR2 FQNNGV. This CDR3 comprises 14 residues. V lost 1 base and J lost 2, with 9 bases in between. This chain's CDR3 is CASSLVPGTYEQYF. In DNA, the CDR3 is TGTGCCAGCAGCTTAGTACCAGGGACCTACGAGCAGTACTTC.

This chain joins TRBV3-1 (or the pseudogene TRBV3-2) and TRBJ2-1; 11 nucleotides agree with TRBD2. CDR1 is LGHDT, CDR2 YNNKEL, per germline (reference sequence). CDR3 size: 15 residues. The ends lost 0 bases at V and 8 bases at J; junction bases unmatched: 3. This chain's CDR3 is CASSQELAGVDEQFF. CDR3 DNA sequence: TGTGCCAGCAGCCAAGAACTAGCGGGAGTGGATGAGCAGTTCTTC.

The chain has TRBV3-1 (or the pseudogene TRBV3-2) and TRBJ2-4; TRBD2 agrees at 14 bases. V shed 1 base, J shed 10 bases, and the junction held 3 bases outside the gene matches. Germline-derived CDR1 and CDR2 are LGHDT and YNNKEL (reference sequence). This CDR3 has 15 amino acids. CDR3 nucleotide sequence: TGTGCCAGCAGCCAAGGGGGGACTAGCGGGAGAATTCAGTACTTC. Residues: CASSQGGTSGRIQYF.

V gene TRBV24-1 combines with J gene TRBJ1-2; D is possibly TRBD1 (5 bases). This CDR3 comprises 14 residues. The ends were cut back, 3 bases at V and 2 bases at J, with 9 bases in the middle. Germline lookup yields CDR1 KGHDR and CDR2 SFDVKD. The CDR3 nucleotides read TGTGCCACCAGTGATGGGAGGGGAAACTATGGCTACACCTTC. As protein: CATSDGRGNYGYTF.

This chain uses TRBV19 with TRBJ1-2; TRBD1 agrees at 7 bases. The CDR3 extends over 14 amino acids. Germline-derived CDR1 and CDR2 are LNHDA and SQIVND (reference sequence). V lost 5 bases, J lost 4 bases, and 7 bases stayed unmatched. The chain's CDR3 is CASSAGQRTYGYTF. DNA of the CDR3: TGTGCCAGTAGTGCGGGACAGCGAACCTATGGCTACACCTTC.

This chain uses TRBV24-1 with TRBJ1-1; no clear D. The CDR3 has 12 residues. The germline V and J ends were trimmed by 4 bases and 2 bases, with 4 bases remaining between them. CDR1 is KGHDR, CDR2 SFDVKD, per germline. The CDR3 is CATSEGNTEAFF. The CDR3 coding sequence is TGTGCCACCAGTGAGGGCAACACTGAAGCTTTCTTT.

The chain couples TRBV6-6 to TRBJ1-3; D uncertain. This CDR3 region has 16 residues. V lost 6 bases, J lost 0 bases, and 15 bases lay in between. The germline CDR1 and CDR2 sequences are MNHNY and SVGAGI (reference sequence). Here the CDR3 reads CASSPRGSDSGNTIYF. CDR3 sequence (DNA): TGTGCCAGCAGCCCGCGCGGCTCCGACTCTGGAAACACCATATATTTT.

The chain is built from TRBV5-1 and TRBJ2-7, with D hard to call. The CDR3 covers 13 residues. V lost 5 bases, J lost 7 bases, and 16 bases lay in between. Germline V gene sequence: CDR1 SGHRS, CDR2 YFSETQ. The CDR3 loop reads CASRKSAPEEQYF. The CDR3 coding sequence is TGCGCCAGCAGAAAGAGCGCTCCGGAAGAGCAGTACTTC.

The chain is built from TRBV19 and TRBJ1-2; 8 bases match TRBD1. V shed 4 bases, J shed 0 bases, and the junction held 10 bases outside the gene matches. The CDR3 is 17 amino acids. The germline gives CDR1 LNHDA, CDR2 SQIVND (reference sequence). In nucleotides, the CDR3 is TGTGCCAGTAGTAACAAAAAGCGGGACAGGACTAACTATGGCTACACCTTC. Residues: CASSNKKRDRTNYGYTF.

This chain joins TRBV10-1 and TRBJ2-3; 8 bases fit TRBD2. CDR1 WNHNN and CDR2 SYGVQD come from the germline V gene (reference sequence). J gave up 6 bases and V 5 bases, and 7 bases lay outside the gene matches. The CDR3 totals 14 residues. As DNA, the CDR3 is TGCGCCAGCAGTCGGACTAGCCCCCTGGATACGCAGTATTTT. Its protein product is CASSRTSPLDTQYF.

This clone was seen a few times. V gene TRBV9 combines with J gene TRBJ2-5; 8 bases line up with TRBD2. This CDR3 is built from 16 residues. Germline CDR1 and CDR2: SGDLS and YYNGEE. J was trimmed by 2 bases and V by 1 base; bases with no gene match: 7. The CDR3 here is CASSVSGRDGQETQYF. DNA of the CDR3: TGTGCCAGCAGCGTATCCGGGAGGGACGGACAAGAGACCCAGTACTTC. The entire variable domain, with the rest obtained from reference TRBV9 and TRBJ2-5, is as follows: DSGVTQTPKHLITATGQRVTLRCSPRSGDLSVYWYQQSLDQGLQFLIQYYNGEERAKGNILERFSAQQFPDLHSELNLSSLELGDSALYFCASSVSGRDGQETQYFGPGTRLLVL.

The chain combines TRBV27 with TRBJ2-5, with D unresolved. The CDR3 runs to 13 residues. The germline gives CDR1 MNHEY, CDR2 SMNVEV (reference sequence). V lost 3 bases to trimming and J lost 3 bases, with 8 bases between them. The DNA for the CDR3 is TGTGCCAGCAGTTTTTACAGAGAAGAGACCCAGTACTTC. Translated: CASSFYREETQYF.